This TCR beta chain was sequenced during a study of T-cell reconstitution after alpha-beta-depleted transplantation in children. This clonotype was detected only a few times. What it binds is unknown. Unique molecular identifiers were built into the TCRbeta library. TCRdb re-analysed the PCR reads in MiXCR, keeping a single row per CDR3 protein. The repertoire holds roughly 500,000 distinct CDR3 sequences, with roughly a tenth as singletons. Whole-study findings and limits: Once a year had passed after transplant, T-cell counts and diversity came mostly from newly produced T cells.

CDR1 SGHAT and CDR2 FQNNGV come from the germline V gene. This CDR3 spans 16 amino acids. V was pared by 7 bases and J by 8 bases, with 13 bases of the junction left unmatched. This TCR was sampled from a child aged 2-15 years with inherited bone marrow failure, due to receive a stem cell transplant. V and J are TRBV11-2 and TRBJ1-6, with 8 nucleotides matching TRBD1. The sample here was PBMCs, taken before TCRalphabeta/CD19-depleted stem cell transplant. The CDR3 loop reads CASNKVVTGDYSPLHF. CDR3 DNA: TGTGCCAGCAACAAAGTAGTGACAGGGGATTATTCACCCCTCCACTTT.